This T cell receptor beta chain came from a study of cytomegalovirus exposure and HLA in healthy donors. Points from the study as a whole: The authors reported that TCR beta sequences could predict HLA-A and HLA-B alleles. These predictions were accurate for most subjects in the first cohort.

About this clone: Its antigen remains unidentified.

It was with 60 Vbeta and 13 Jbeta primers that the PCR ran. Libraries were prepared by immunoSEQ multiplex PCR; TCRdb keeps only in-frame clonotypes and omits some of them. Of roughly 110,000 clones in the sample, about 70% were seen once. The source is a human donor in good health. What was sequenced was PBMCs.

CDR3: CASSSHMGAGGTDTQYF. The CDR3 DNA reads as TGTGCCAGCAGCTCCCACATGGGGGCAGGTGGGACAGATACGCAGTATTTT. This chain connects TRBV25-1 to TRBJ2-3; possible D gene TRBD1, 6 bases. Trimming stripped 6 bases from V and 3 bases from J, with 22 bases between. This CDR3 region has 17 residues. Germline CDR1 is MGHDK and CDR2 is SYGVNS.